Each of the 22 T cell receptor beta chains below was sequenced from the same sample in a study of T cells in Graves' hyperthyroidism and ophthalmopathy. TCR beta CDR3 region amplification was performed from RNA transcripts. Primed by the HTBI set, a first-round RT-PCR was run on the TCR CDR3. TCRdb reanalysed the multiplex PCR reads using MiXCR and keeps one entry per CDR3 protein. Counted here are hundreds of thousands of distinct CDR3 sequences, around 15% occurring once; the ten biggest clones make up less than 15%. The sample was blood. These receptors were obtained from a man aged 18 to 35 with Graves' ophthalmopathy.

This clonotype was counted between two and nine times. The chain joins TRBV7-2 to TRBJ1-6, with D unclear. In germline, CDR1 is SGHTA, CDR2 FQGNSA. CDR3 length: 15 amino acids. V lost 5 bases and J 9 bases, leaving 17 bases between the germline ends. The CDR3 sequence is CASSLLGVPGSPLHF. The CDR3 nucleotides read TGTGCCAGCAGCCTCCTTGGGGTCCCAGGTTCACCCCTCCACTTT.

This clonotype was seen just once. The rearrangement links TRBV10-2 to TRBJ1-2; maybe TRBD1 (5 bases). Trimming shortened V by 8 bases and J by 5 bases, and 12 bases separated the two germline ends. CDR3 length equals 12 residues. Germline values: CDR1 WSHSY, CDR2 SAAADI. CDR3 nucleotide sequence: TGCGCCAGCGTGCAGGGCCCATATGGCTACACCTTC. Its protein is CASVQGPYGYTF.

The genes are TRBV15 and TRBJ1-1; tentative D call: TRBD1 (5 bases). V dropped 1 base and J dropped 3 bases, with 12 bases sitting between them. This CDR3 is 15 amino acids long. Germline values: CDR1 LNHNV, CDR2 YYDKDF (reference sequence). This CDR3 is CATSRGEGAYTEAFF. The CDR3 bases are TGTGCCACCAGCAGAGGGGAAGGGGCATACACTGAAGCTTTCTTT.

The table lists this clonotype with many counts. The chain is built from TRBV28 and TRBJ2-3; 7 bases match TRBD2. The V and J ends lost 4 bases and 6 bases, in that order; junction bases with no gene match: 7. The CDR3 sequence is 14 residues long. Germline assignment: CDR1 MDHEN and CDR2 SYDVKM. CDR3 loop: CASSWVVGGDTQYF. CDR3 sequence (DNA): TGTGCCAGCAGTTGGGTGGTCGGGGGGGATACGCAGTATTTT.

This chain connects TRBV5-1 to TRBJ1-4, with TRBD1 matching over 7 bases. Germline CDR1 SGHRS, CDR2 YFSETQ. The CDR3 contains 13 residues. J was trimmed by 8 bases and V by 4 bases; bases with no gene match: 5. In nucleotides, the CDR3 is TGCGCCAGCAGCCCCAACAGGGGAGAAAAACTGTTTTTT. It codes for CASSPNRGEKLFF. The entire variable domain, with the rest obtained from reference TRBV5-1 and TRBJ1-4, is as follows: KAGVTQTPRYLIKTRGQQVTLSCSPISGHRSVSWYQQTPGQGLQFLFEYFSETQRNKGNFPGRFSGRQFSNSRSEMNVSTLELGDSALYLCASSPNRGEKLFFGSGTQLSVL.

This clonotype came up many times. CDR3 residues: CASSPSGPGELFF. For the CDR3, the DNA is TGTGCCAGCAGCCCCAGTGGTCCCGGGGAGCTGTTTTTT. The rearrangement uses TRBV7-2 and TRBJ2-2; no definite D call. The CDR3 has 13 amino acids. Trimming took 5 bases from V and 6 from J, leaving 10 bases between them. Germline values: CDR1 SGHTA, CDR2 FQGNSA.

This clonotype has at least ten counts. This sequence joins TRBV11-2 and TRBJ1-3; no firm D call. The ends were cut back, 5 bases at V and 0 bases at J, with 11 bases in the middle. Germline assignment: CDR1 SGHAT and CDR2 FQNNGV. This CDR3 has 15 amino acids. CDR3 sequence (DNA): TGTGCCAGCAGCCACGAACAGTTCTCTGGAAACACCATATATTTT. Translated, it gives CASSHEQFSGNTIYF.

This clonotype was picked up many times. The chain links TRBV20-1 to TRBJ2-3; D is ambiguous. This CDR3 spans 11 amino acids. V was cut by 6 bases and J by 1 base, with 5 bases left in between. Germline values: CDR1 DFQATT, CDR2 SNEGSKA (reference sequence). The CDR3 sequence is CSALRTDTQYF. The CDR3 DNA reads as TGCAGTGCCCTCCGCACAGATACGCAGTATTTT.

The chain joins TRBV7-9 to TRBJ1-5, with D perhaps matching TRBD1 (6 bases). Looked up from germline, CDR1 is SEHNR and CDR2 is FQNEAQ (reference sequence). V was pared by 5 bases and J by 2 bases, with 19 bases between. The CDR3 sequence is 17 residues long. The CDR3 sequence is CASSPLGGGVGNQPQHF. CDR3 DNA: TGTGCCAGCAGCCCACTCGGGGGCGGGGTTGGCAATCAGCCCCAGCATTTT.

This clonotype was seen at least ten times. The chain employs TRBV11-3 and TRBJ2-7; tentative D call: TRBD1 (6 bases). Trimming took 5 bases from V and 9 from J, leaving 17 bases between them. The CDR3 spans 13 residues. Germline loops: CDR1 SGHNT, CDR2 YENEEA. The CDR3 loop is CASSPNDRTLQYF. CDR3 DNA sequence: TGTGCCAGCAGCCCCAACGACAGGACCCTGCAGTACTTC.

This clonotype was observed at least ten times. A junction boundary mismatches the germline segment, possibly from a read error. This CDR3 reads CSARGLAGGPEDTQYF. The CDR3 nucleotides read TGCAGTGCCAGAGGACTAGCGGGGGGGCCGGAAGATACGCAGTATTTT. This chain joins TRBV20-1 and TRBJ2-3, with 15 bases lining up with TRBD2. CDR1 is DFQATT, CDR2 SNEGSKA, per germline (reference sequence). This CDR3 is built from 16 residues.

Of note for this clonotype: Since a much larger clone is just one base distant, this may be a read error. The V gene is TRBV7-3, the J gene TRBJ2-1; the D gene could be TRBD1 or TRBD2 (6 bases each). The tail of the sequence fits TRBJ2-7 better, so the J call may be wrong. The CDR3 is 16 residues long. Germline V gene data show CDR1 as SGHTA and CDR2 as FQGTGA. CDR3 sequence (DNA): TGTGCCAGCAGCTCGGAGGGGTGGGGGCCCTACAATGAGCAGTACTTC. Its translation is CASSSEGWGPYNEQYF.

This clonotype was seen a few times. The chain uses TRBV13 and TRBJ2-1; tentatively, D is TRBD1 (6 bases). The CDR3 spans 15 residues. The V and J ends lost 0 bases and 4 bases respectively, with 10 bases between them. CDR1 PRHDT and CDR2 FYEKMQ come from the germline V gene (reference sequence). The CDR3 reads CASSLGGQVYNEQFF. For the CDR3, the DNA is TGTGCCAGCAGCTTAGGGGGACAAGTATACAATGAGCAGTTCTTC.

The sample holds many counts of this clonotype. The chain couples TRBV2 to TRBJ2-3; D possibly corresponds to TRBD2 (5 bases). V was trimmed by 2 bases and J by 4 bases, leaving 13 bases between them. The germline CDR1 and CDR2 sequences are SNHLY and FYNNEI. There are 15 residues in the CDR3. CDR3 sequence: CASSESDSAPDTQYF. DNA for the CDR3: TGTGCCAGCAGTGAATCAGATAGCGCCCCAGATACGCAGTATTTT.

This rearrangement joins TRBV10-2 to TRBJ1-2; D gene ambiguous. Per germline, CDR1 WSHSY and CDR2 SAAADI. CDR3 length: 15 amino acids. Trimming took 3 bases from V and 4 from J, leaving 15 bases between them. CDR3 DNA: TGCGCCAGCAGTGATGGTCAGGAAAATCTCTATGGCTACACCTTC. Its protein product is CASSDGQENLYGYTF.

This clonotype was counted ten times or more. The chain links TRBV5-1 to TRBJ2-5, with D unresolved. This CDR3 comprises 14 residues. Germline-derived CDR1 and CDR2 are SGHRS and YFSETQ. Trimming shortened V by 1 base and J by 4 bases, and 11 bases separated the two germline ends. The CDR3, as DNA: TGCGCCAGCAGCTTGCAAAAGGCCTCAGAGACCCAGTACTTC. This encodes CASSLQKASETQYF.

This clonotype was seen ten or more times. This chain joins TRBV30 and TRBJ2-5; perhaps TRBD1 as D (6 bases). V lost 7 bases, J lost 4 bases, and 13 bases lay in between. This CDR3 contains 12 residues. Per the germline V gene, CDR1 is GTSNPN and CDR2 is SVGIG (reference sequence). The CDR3 here is CASGQNRETQYF. CDR3 nucleotide sequence: TGTGCCTCCGGACAGAATAGAGAGACCCAGTACTTC.

V and J are TRBV24-1 and TRBJ2-1; 7 nucleotides line up with TRBD1. Germline CDR1 and CDR2: KGHDR and SFDVKD. The V segment lost 3 bases and the J segment 3 bases; nucleotides outside the gene matches: 4. The CDR3 spans 15 residues. CDR3 in amino acids: CATSDPGTVYNEQFF. The DNA for the CDR3 is TGTGCCACCAGTGATCCAGGGACAGTCTACAATGAGCAGTTCTTC.

This clonotype has ten or more counts. The gene calls are TRBV20-1 and TRBJ2-3; D not resolved. V shed 1 base and J shed 0 bases, with 14 bases lying between them. This CDR3 contains 16 residues. Germline CDR1 and CDR2: DFQATT and SNEGSKA (reference sequence). The CDR3 here is CSARGVVRKSTDTQYF. The CDR3 DNA reads as TGCAGTGCTAGAGGGGTCGTGCGAAAGAGCACAGATACGCAGTATTTT.

This clonotype was picked up many times. The V call is TRBV7-6, the J call TRBJ2-1, with D perhaps matching TRBD2 (7 bases). V was trimmed by 1 base and J by 9 bases, leaving 13 bases between them. Germline V gene sequence: CDR1 SGHVS, CDR2 FNYEAQ. CDR3 size: 14 residues. CDR3 protein: CASSLGGGDGEQFF. The CDR3 DNA is TGTGCCAGCAGCTTAGGAGGGGGGGATGGTGAGCAGTTCTTC.

This clonotype has just a few counts. The chain combines TRBV10-1 with TRBJ2-2, with 12 bases aligning to TRBD1. The CDR3 contains 18 residues. Germline CDR1 WNHNN, CDR2 SYGVQD (reference sequence). V lost 3 bases to trimming and J lost 7 bases; unmatched junction nucleotides: 12. This CDR3 reads CASSDSESGQGAGGELFF. The CDR3 region has the DNA TGCGCCAGCAGTGACAGCGAATCGGGACAGGGGGCTGGCGGGGAGCTGTTTTTT.

This clonotype appeared many times. CDR3 nucleotide sequence: TGTGCCAGCAGCTTAGAGAGAGAGCAGTACTTC. The encoded protein is CASSLEREQYF. The chain has TRBV7-9 and TRBJ2-7; D gene uncertain. Germline assignment: CDR1 SEHNR and CDR2 FQNEAQ (reference sequence). The CDR3 runs 11 residues. V was clipped by 1 base and J by 7 bases, with 5 bases between them.